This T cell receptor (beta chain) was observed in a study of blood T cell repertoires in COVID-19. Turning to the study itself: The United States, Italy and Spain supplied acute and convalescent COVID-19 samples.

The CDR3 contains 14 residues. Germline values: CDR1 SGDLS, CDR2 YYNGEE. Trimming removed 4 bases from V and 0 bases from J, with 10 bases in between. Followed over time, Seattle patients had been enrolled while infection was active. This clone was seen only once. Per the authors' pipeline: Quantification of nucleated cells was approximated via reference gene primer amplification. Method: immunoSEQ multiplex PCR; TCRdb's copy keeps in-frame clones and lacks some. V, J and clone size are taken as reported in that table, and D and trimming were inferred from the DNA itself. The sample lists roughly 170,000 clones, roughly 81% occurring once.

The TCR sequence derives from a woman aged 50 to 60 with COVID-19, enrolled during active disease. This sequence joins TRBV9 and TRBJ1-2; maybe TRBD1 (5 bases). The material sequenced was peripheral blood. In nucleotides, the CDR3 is TGTGCCAGCAGCCCCGCCAGGGCTAACTATGGCTACACCTTC. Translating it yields CASSPARANYGYTF.